These 27 T cell receptor beta chains were all obtained from the same sample, sequenced in a study of T cells in Graves' hyperthyroidism and ophthalmopathy. The source material, RNA transcripts, was used to amplify TCR beta CDR3 regions. Primed by the HTBI set, a first-round RT-PCR was run on the TCR CDR3. TCRdb reprocessed the multiplex PCR reads via MiXCR and lists one record per CDR3 protein. The sample has about 480,000 distinct CDR3 sequences; approximately 14% are singletons. Sequences were obtained from blood. These receptors came from a woman aged 18-35 years with Graves' hyperthyroidism.

This clonotype was seen repeatedly, ten times or more. The chain employs TRBV19 and TRBJ2-3; 12 nucleotides line up with TRBD2. The J segment lost 7 bases and the V segment lost 5 bases, leaving 10 bases of the junction unmatched. Germline assignment: CDR1 LNHDA and CDR2 SQIVND (reference sequence). The CDR3 contains 16 residues. CDR3 nucleotide sequence: TGTGCCAGTAGTGCCGTTCTAGCGGGAGGGAGGAATACGCAGTATTTT. This encodes CASSAVLAGGRNTQYF.

This clonotype was seen ten or more times. In DNA form, the CDR3 reads TGTGCCAGCAGTTTAAATAACGGCGAGAAGGGTGAAAAACTGTTTTTT. It is translated as CASSLNNGEKGEKLFF. The chain carries TRBV27 and TRBJ1-4; D unresolved. In germline, CDR1 is MNHEY, CDR2 SMNVEV (reference sequence). The CDR3 covers 16 residues. Trimming took 2 bases from V and 7 from J, leaving 17 bases between them.

Many counts were recorded for this clonotype. V gene TRBV6-1 combines with J gene TRBJ2-6, with no clear D. Germline CDR1 and CDR2: MNHNS and SASEGT. The V end lost 6 bases, the J end lost 0 bases, and 6 bases lay between the germline ends. The CDR3 runs to 14 residues. The CDR3 sequence: CASRGGSGANVLTF. CDR3 nucleotide sequence: TGTGCCAGCAGAGGCGGCTCTGGGGCCAACGTCCTGACTTTC.

Ten or more counts support this clonotype. The chain combines TRBV3-1 with TRBJ2-1, with 8 bases matching TRBD1. The junction had 8 bases not matched to a gene; V was cut back by 4 bases and J by 6 bases. The germline gives CDR1 LGHDT, CDR2 YNNKEL (reference sequence). The CDR3 loop spans 15 amino acids. CDR3 nucleotides: TGTGCCAGCAGCCTCGCTCCTGACAGGGGCAATGAGCAGTTCTTC. Amino acids: CASSLAPDRGNEQFF.

This clonotype was counted at least ten times. V usage is TRBV2 and J usage is TRBJ1-4; D ambiguous. The CDR3 covers 13 residues. The ends were cut back, 5 bases at V and 3 bases at J, with 7 bases in the middle. The germline V gene has CDR1 SNHLY and CDR2 FYNNEI. CDR3 amino acids: CASSRSANEKLFF. CDR3 coding DNA: TGTGCCAGCAGTCGGTCGGCTAATGAAAAACTGTTTTTT.

The V call is TRBV20-1, the J call TRBJ2-1; tentatively, D is TRBD1 (5 bases). The CDR3 is 15 amino acids. With 2 bases removed from V and 3 bases from J, the gap between germline ends came to 14 bases. The germline CDR1 and CDR2 sequences are DFQATT and SNEGSKA (reference sequence). The DNA of the CDR3 is TGCAGTGCTAGATATAAGGACACAATCTACAATGAGCAGTTCTTC. It specifies CSARYKDTIYNEQFF.

The table lists this clonotype with many counts. The chain is built from TRBV12-5 and TRBJ1-1; tentatively, D is TRBD1 (6 bases). CDR3 length equals 19 residues. Trimming left V 0 bases short and J 0 bases short, with 20 bases between. Per the germline V gene, CDR1 is LGHNT and CDR2 is FRNRAP. CDR3 sequence (DNA): TGTGCTAGTGGTTTGGTACGGGGGGGAATAGGGGGATTGAACACTGAAGCTTTCTTT. This encodes CASGLVRGGIGGLNTEAFF.

The table lists this clonotype with many counts. The chain carries TRBV7-3 and TRBJ2-1; 11 positions match TRBD2. Germline V gene data show CDR1 as SGHTA and CDR2 as FQGTGA. Trimming removed 3 bases from V and 7 bases from J; junction bases left unmatched: 5. The CDR3 has 15 amino acids. The CDR3 region is CASSLTSGIINEQFF. CDR3 DNA: TGTGCCAGCAGCTTGACTAGCGGGATTATAAATGAGCAGTTCTTC. Full variable domain (rest looked up from reference TRBV7-3 and TRBJ2-1): GAGVSQTPSNKVTEKGKYVELRCDPISGHTALYWYRQSLGQGPEFLIYFQGTGAADDSGLPNDRFFAVRPEGSVSTLKIQRTERGDSAVYLCASSLTSGIINEQFFGPGTRLTVL.

This chain joins TRBV20-1 and TRBJ1-6; weak D call: TRBD1 (6 bases). V lost 0 bases and J lost 7, with 13 bases in between. CDR3 length: 15 residues. The germline gives CDR1 DFQATT, CDR2 SNEGSKA (reference sequence). The CDR3 loop is CSARDWSGANSPLHF. CDR3 in DNA: TGCAGTGCTAGAGATTGGTCAGGGGCAAATTCACCCCTCCACTTT.

The rearrangement links TRBV3-1 to TRBJ1-1; perhaps TRBD1 as D (6 bases). Germline loops: CDR1 LGHDT, CDR2 YNNKEL (reference sequence). Trimming cost V 4 bases and J 8 bases, with 17 bases left between them. The CDR3 spans 14 residues. The CDR3 nucleotides read TGTGCCAGCAGCCCGCGGGGGGCCGGAGGGGAAGCTTTCTTT. It specifies CASSPRGAGGEAFF.

The rearrangement joins TRBV6-1 to TRBJ1-1, with D hard to call. The V gene lost 6 bases and the J gene lost 5 bases, with 16 bases spanning the gap. This CDR3 region has 14 residues. Germline CDR1 reads MNHNS; CDR2 reads SASEGT. CDR3 DNA sequence: TGTGCCAGCAGCGTGACAACTCTGGGGACTGAAGCTTTCTTT. Protein product: CASSVTTLGTEAFF.

The chain recombines TRBV4-1 with TRBJ2-7; 7 nucleotides agree with TRBD1. There are 17 residues in the CDR3. Trimming cost V 1 base and J 0 bases; bases outside gene matches: 9. Germline assignment: CDR1 MGHRA and CDR2 YSYEKL. The CDR3 here is CASSQVITRDSSYEQYF. In DNA, the CDR3 is TGCGCCAGCAGCCAAGTAATAACCCGGGACAGCTCCTACGAGCAGTACTTC.

The table lists this clonotype with many counts. V gene TRBV7-7 combines with J gene TRBJ2-5, with D unclear. The V end was cut by 2 bases, the J end by 5 bases, with 15 bases between. This CDR3 contains 15 residues. Germline V gene sequence: CDR1 SSHAT, CDR2 FNYEAQ (reference sequence). CDR3: CASSLRPSGLETQYF. DNA of the CDR3: TGTGCCAGCAGCTTAAGGCCCTCCGGGTTGGAGACCCAGTACTTC.

The V and J genes are TRBV7-6 and TRBJ2-2; 11 bases fit TRBD2. The germline CDR1 and CDR2 sequences are SGHVS and FNYEAQ. J was trimmed by 3 bases and V by 2 bases; bases with no gene match: 8. This CDR3 spans 18 amino acids. DNA of the CDR3: TGTGCCAGCAGCTTACCCACTAGCGGGAGTCGTTACACCGGGGAGCTGTTTTTT. This codes for CASSLPTSGSRYTGELFF.

Note on this clonotype: This clone may be a read error of a much larger clone one base away. The chain employs TRBV3-1 and TRBJ2-5, with 7 bases identical to TRBD1. Germline CDR1 reads LGHDT; CDR2 reads YNNKEL (reference sequence). The CDR3 contains 14 residues. CDR3 sequence reads: CAGSQPGTVETQYF. CDR3 in DNA: TGCGCCGGCAGCCAACCAGGGACAGTTGAGACCCAGTACTTC.

This clonotype was detected ten times or more. V and J are TRBV25-1 and TRBJ2-1; D may be TRBD1 or TRBD2 (5 bases each). CDR1 is MGHDK, CDR2 SYGVNS, per germline. V was cut by 4 bases and J by 7 bases, with 17 bases left in between. The CDR3 covers 15 residues. For the CDR3, the DNA is TGTGCCAGCAGTGGTGCCTCTGGGACGTGGAATGAGCAGTTCTTC. Translated, it gives CASSGASGTWNEQFF. Variable domain in full (rest from reference TRBV25-1 and TRBJ2-1): EADIYQTPRYLVIGTGKKITLECSQTMGHDKMYWYQQDPGMELHLIHYSYGVNSTEKGDLSSESTVSRIRTEHFPLTLESARPSHTSQYLCASSGASGTWNEQFFGPGTRLTVL.

This clonotype was picked up many times. The rearrangement uses TRBV28 and TRBJ2-7, with 8 bases matching TRBD2. The CDR3 is 14 amino acids. CDR1 MDHEN and CDR2 SYDVKM come from the germline V gene. The trim removed 4 bases at V and 4 bases at J, leaving 6 bases unmatched. The CDR3 is CASSSGGEGYEQYF. As DNA, the CDR3 is TGTGCCAGCAGTTCCGGGGGGGAGGGGTACGAGCAGTACTTC.

The table lists this clonotype with many counts. The V and J genes are TRBV30 and TRBJ1-4; D is uncertain. The CDR3 is 15 residues long. Germline V gene sequence: CDR1 GTSNPN, CDR2 SVGIG (reference sequence). Trimming left V 1 base short and J 3 bases short, with 12 bases between. In DNA, the CDR3 is TGTGCCTGGAGTGGTGGTTGGAGTCCTAATGAAAAACTGTTTTTT. Residues: CAWSGGWSPNEKLFF.

This clonotype was counted ten times or more. CDR3 amino acids: CASSIGQGVRGYTF. As DNA, the CDR3 is TGTGCCAGCAGCATTGGACAGGGGGTGAGAGGCTACACCTTC. This chain connects TRBV7-8 to TRBJ1-2, with 10 bases lining up with TRBD1. This CDR3 is 14 amino acids long. Unmatched junction bases numbered 8, after V lost 5 bases and J lost 8 bases. Germline loops: CDR1 SGHVS, CDR2 FQNEAQ.

The chain joins TRBV5-1 to TRBJ1-2; D is perhaps TRBD1 (5 bases). The germline V gene encodes CDR1 SGHRS and CDR2 YFSETQ. V was cut by 1 base and J by 4 bases, with 11 bases left in between. CDR3 length: 14 amino acids. The CDR3 region is CASSLTPGIYGYTF. The CDR3 DNA reads TGCGCCAGCAGCTTGACGCCAGGGATCTATGGCTACACCTTC.

About this clonotype itself: This may arise from a read error, as a much more abundant clone is one base away. The chain is built from TRBV5-6 and TRBJ2-6; possibly TRBD2 for D (5 bases). The germline V gene encodes CDR1 SGHDT and CDR2 YYEEEE. The CDR3 runs 15 residues. CDR3 region: CANSLAEGWANVLTF. The CDR3, as DNA: TGTGCCAACAGCTTGGCCGAGGGCTGGGCCAACGTCCTGACTTTC.

This clonotype occurred many times. The rearrangement joins TRBV2 to TRBJ2-5; TRBD2 might be the D (6 bases). V shed 3 bases and J shed 7 bases, with 15 bases lying between them. CDR1 is SNHLY and CDR2 is FYNNEI in the germline V gene. The CDR3 loop spans 14 amino acids. In DNA, the CDR3 is TGTGCCAGCAGTGACGACTACCGGGGAGGGACCCAGTACTTC. It specifies CASSDDYRGGTQYF.

This clonotype has more than one count but fewer than ten. The rearrangement uses TRBV5-1 and TRBJ2-5, with 8 bases that match TRBD2. CDR1 and CDR2 from the germline V gene are SGHRS and YFSETQ. After removal of 3 bases from V and 4 bases from J, the junction contained 2 bases not matched to a gene. The CDR3 is 13 residues long. The CDR3 region is CASSYTSGETQYF. The CDR3 bases are TGCGCCAGCAGCTATACTAGCGGAGAGACCCAGTACTTC.

This clonotype was seen many times. The chain carries TRBV11-2 and TRBJ1-4; 11 bases match TRBD1. This CDR3 has 14 amino acids. Trimming cost V 4 bases and J 8 bases; bases outside gene matches: 3. CDR1 is SGHAT and CDR2 is FQNNGV in the germline V gene. For the CDR3, the DNA is TGTGCCAGCAGCTGGACAGGGGGCGACGAAAAACTGTTTTTT. Translated: CASSWTGGDEKLFF.

The J gene is TRBJ2-2, the V gene TRBV18; D may correspond to TRBD1 or TRBD2 (6 bases each). Trimming pared 6 bases from V and 0 bases from J, leaving 14 bases between. The CDR3 runs 16 residues. Germline loops: CDR1 KGHSH, CDR2 LQKENI. CDR3 loop: CASSPSRGANTGELFF. CDR3 coding DNA: TGTGCCAGCTCCCCTTCGAGGGGGGCGAACACCGGGGAGCTGTTTTTT.

There are many counts of this clonotype. The rearrangement uses TRBV12-3 or TRBV12-4 and TRBJ1-5; 7 bases are a match to TRBD1. The CDR3 has 15 amino acids. With V trimmed by 6 bases and J by 6 bases, 11 bases remained unmatched. CDR3 in DNA: TGTGCCAGCAGGGAGGGACAGAGAGTGACTCAGCCCCAGCATTTT. It is translated as CASREGQRVTQPQHF.

This clonotype was seen many times. CDR3 DNA: TGTGCCAGCAGTGAACTCTTTGGCTACACCTTC. As protein: CASSELFGYTF. V and J are TRBV2 and TRBJ1-2, with D unclear. The CDR3 totals 11 residues. Germline CDR1 is SNHLY and CDR2 is FYNNEI. Trimming left V 2 bases short and J 7 bases short, with 5 bases between.